This TCR beta chain was obtained from a study of CD8 T cells in ankylosing spondylitis. TCRdb reprocessed the 5' RACE reads via MiXCR and lists one record per CDR3 protein. The top ten hold approximately 6.2% of the sample, which has approximately 500,000 distinct CDR3 sequences, more than 9.5% seen once. This clonotype turned up a few times. Its antigen is unidentified. Points from the study as a whole: A motif in TCR beta, a set of fewer than ten highly homologous variants, appeared characteristic of ankylosing spondylitis blood.

J was trimmed by 5 bases and V by 8 bases; bases with no gene match: 8. Germline V gives CDR1 MGHDK, CDR2 SYGVNS. The CDR3 extends over 13 amino acids. The receptor's source is a male donor with ankylosing spondylitis. V gene TRBV25-1 combines with J gene TRBJ1-1; 7 bases fit TRBD1. The source material was blood, either unsorted or a sorted T cell fraction (not recorded which). The CDR3 DNA follows: TGTGCCAGCGAAAAACAGGGGTATACTGAAGCTTTCTTT. This translates into CASEKQGYTEAFF.